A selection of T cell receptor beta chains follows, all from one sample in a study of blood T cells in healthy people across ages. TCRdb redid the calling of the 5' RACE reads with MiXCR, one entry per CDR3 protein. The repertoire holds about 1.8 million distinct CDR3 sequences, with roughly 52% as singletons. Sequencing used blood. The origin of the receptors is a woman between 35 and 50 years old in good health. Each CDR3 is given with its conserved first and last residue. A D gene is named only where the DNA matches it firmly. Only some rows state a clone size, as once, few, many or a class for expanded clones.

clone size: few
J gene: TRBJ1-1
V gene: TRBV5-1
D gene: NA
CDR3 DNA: TGCGCCAGTAGCGTTCTTGGGCTGGCGAACACTGAAGCTTTCTTT
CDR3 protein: CASSVLGLANTEAFF

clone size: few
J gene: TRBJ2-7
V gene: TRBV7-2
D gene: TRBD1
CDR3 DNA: TGTGCCAGCAGGACCGGGACAGGGCACGAGCAGTACTTC
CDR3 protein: CASRTGTGHEQYF

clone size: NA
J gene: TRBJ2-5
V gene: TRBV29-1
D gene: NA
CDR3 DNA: TGCAGCCCGGAGGACAGTCTCCCGTACCAAGAGACCCAGTACTTC
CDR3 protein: CSPEDSLPYQETQYF

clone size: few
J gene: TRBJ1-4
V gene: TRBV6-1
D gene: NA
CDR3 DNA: TGTGCCAGCAGCCTGCATCGTCGGGGTAATGAAAAACTGTTTTTT
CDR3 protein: CASSLHRRGNEKLFF

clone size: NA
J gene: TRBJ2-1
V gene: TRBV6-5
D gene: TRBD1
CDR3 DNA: TGTGCCAGCAGTTACTCGGGACAGAAATACAATGAGCAGTTCTTC
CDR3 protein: CASSYSGQKYNEQFF

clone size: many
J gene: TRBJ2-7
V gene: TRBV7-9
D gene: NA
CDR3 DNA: TGTGCCAGCAGTTCTCCTCCGGGGGAACCATTCTACGAGCAGTACTTC
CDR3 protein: CASSSPPGEPFYEQYF

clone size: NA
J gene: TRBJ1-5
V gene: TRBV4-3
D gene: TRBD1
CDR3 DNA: TGCGCCAGCAGCCTCGGGACAGGCTATCAGCCCCAGCATTTT
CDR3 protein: CASSLGTGYQPQHF

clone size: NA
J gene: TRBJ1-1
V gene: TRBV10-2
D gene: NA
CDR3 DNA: TGCGCCAGCAGTGTCTCTGGCGACAGTCGCGGCACTGAAGATTTCTTT
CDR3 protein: CASSVSGDSRGTEDFF

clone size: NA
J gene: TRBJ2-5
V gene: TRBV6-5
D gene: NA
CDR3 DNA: TGTGCCAGCAGCGGACATAGCCAAGAGACCCAGTACTTC
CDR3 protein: CASSGHSQETQYF

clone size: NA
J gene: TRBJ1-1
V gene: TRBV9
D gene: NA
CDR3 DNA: TGTGCCAGCAGCCCCGATGGATGGAACACTGAAGCTTTCTTT
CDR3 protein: CASSPDGWNTEAFF

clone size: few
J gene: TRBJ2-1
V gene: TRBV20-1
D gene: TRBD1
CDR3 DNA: TGCAGTGCTACGATTAGGGGGCCAGAAGGAAGAGAGCAGTTCTTC
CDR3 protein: CSATIRGPEGREQFF

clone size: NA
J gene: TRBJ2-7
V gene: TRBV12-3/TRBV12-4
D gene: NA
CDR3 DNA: TGTGCCAGCAGTTTAGTCCTACAGGCCTCCACTTCCTACGAGCAGTACTTC
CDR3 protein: CASSLVLQASTSYEQYF

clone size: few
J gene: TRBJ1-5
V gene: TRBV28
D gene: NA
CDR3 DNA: TGTGCCAGCAGTTCCGGCCAAATCAATCAGCCCCAGCATTTT
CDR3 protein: CASSSGQINQPQHF

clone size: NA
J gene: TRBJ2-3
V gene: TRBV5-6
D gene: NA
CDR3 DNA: TGTGCCAGCAGCTTGGAGGCTGACGGAGGTCAAGAGACCCAGTATTTT
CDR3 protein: CASSLEADGGQETQYF

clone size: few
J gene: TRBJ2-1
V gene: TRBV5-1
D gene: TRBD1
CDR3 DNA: TGCGCCAGCAGTCAAACCGGGACAGTCAATGAGCAGTTCTTC
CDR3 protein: CASSQTGTVNEQFF

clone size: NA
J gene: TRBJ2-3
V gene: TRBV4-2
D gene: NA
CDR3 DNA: TGTGCCAGCAGCCAAGATTGGGGCAAGGGTTTGCAGTATTTT
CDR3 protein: CASSQDWGKGLQYF

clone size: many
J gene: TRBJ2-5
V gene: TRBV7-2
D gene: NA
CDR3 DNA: TGTGCCAGCAGCTTACGGGCTTTCCAAGAGACCCAGTACTTC
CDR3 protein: CASSLRAFQETQYF

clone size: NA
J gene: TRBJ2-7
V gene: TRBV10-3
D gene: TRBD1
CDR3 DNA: TGTGCCATCAATCAACAGGGGAGCCAATACGAGCAGTACTTC
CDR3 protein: CAINQQGSQYEQYF

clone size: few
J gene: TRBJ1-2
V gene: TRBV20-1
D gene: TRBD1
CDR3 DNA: TGCAGTGCTAGTGGACAGGGGGCCTCCTATGGCTACACCTTC
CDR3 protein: CSASGQGASYGYTF

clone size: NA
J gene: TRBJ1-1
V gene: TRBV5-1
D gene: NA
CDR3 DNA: TGCGCCAGCAGCAGCCGACAGGTAGTCGACACTGAAGCTTTCTTT
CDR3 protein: CASSSRQVVDTEAFF

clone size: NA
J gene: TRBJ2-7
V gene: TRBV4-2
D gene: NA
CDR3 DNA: TGTGCCAGCAGCCACCTCGAAGGGACAGTTCGAGCGGGGGCCTCCTCCTACGAGCAGTACTTC
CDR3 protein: CASSHLEGTVRAGASSYEQYF

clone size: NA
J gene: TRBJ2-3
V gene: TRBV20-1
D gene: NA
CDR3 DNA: TGCAGTGCTAGAGACATGGCCGGCAGCACAGATACGCAGTATTTT
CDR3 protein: CSARDMAGSTDTQYF

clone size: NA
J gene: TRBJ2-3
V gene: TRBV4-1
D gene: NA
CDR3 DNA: TGCGCCAGCAGCCTAGCAATACGAACAGATACGCAGTATTTT
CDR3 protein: CASSLAIRTDTQYF

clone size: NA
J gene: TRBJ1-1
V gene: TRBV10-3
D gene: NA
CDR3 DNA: TGTGCCATCAGTGAGAGCGGGGGCTCAGTCACTGAAGCTTTCTTT
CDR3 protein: CAISESGGSVTEAFF

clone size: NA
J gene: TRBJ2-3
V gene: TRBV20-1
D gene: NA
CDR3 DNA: TGCAGTGCTAGCGATTCCCCGTTAGGTACAGATACGCAGTATTTT
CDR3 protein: CSASDSPLGTDTQYF

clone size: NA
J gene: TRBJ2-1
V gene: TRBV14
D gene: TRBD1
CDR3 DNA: TGTGCCAGCAGCCGTACCGGGACAGGGGGCTTAAAGGATAAGGAGCAGTTCTTC
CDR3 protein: CASSRTGTGGLKDKEQFF

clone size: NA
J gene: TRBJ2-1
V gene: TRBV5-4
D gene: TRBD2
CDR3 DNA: TGTGCCAGTAGCTTTGGGACTATGGGCAATGAGCAGTTCTTC
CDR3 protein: CASSFGTMGNEQFF

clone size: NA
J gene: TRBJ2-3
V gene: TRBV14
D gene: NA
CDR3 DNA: TGTGCCAGCAGCCCAGAGGGACCAGCTTGGCGACATACGCAGTATTTT
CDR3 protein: CASSPEGPAWRHTQYF